This T cell receptor beta chain was captured in a study of multiple sclerosis patients with progressive multifocal leukoencephalopathy. Spiked into each PCR were synthetic inline TR CDR3 controls of all V-J pairings. Libraries were prepared by immunoSEQ multiplex PCR; TCRdb keeps only in-frame clonotypes and omits some of them. Of 31,000 or so clones listed, about nine tenths are singletons. General study findings and limits: PML-onset expanded TRB clones were detectable before and during natalizumab therapy. Less diverse TRB repertoires were suggested in most PML patients.

Time point given: time of PML onset. PML in natalizumab-treated patients developed after between about 16 and 56 months of natalizumab therapy. This clone came up a few times. No antigen is known for it. The CDR3 runs to 12 residues. The V gene's germline CDR1 is WNHNN and CDR2 SYGVQD (reference sequence). V was pared by 4 bases and J by 3 bases, with 7 bases between. This receptor was taken from a middle-aged woman with progressive multifocal leukoencephalopathy. V and J are TRBV10-1 and TRBJ2-7; D remains ambiguous. The specimen was PBMCs, collected from a patient treated with natalizumab. In DNA form, the CDR3 reads TGCGCCAGCAGTGGACGGCGCTACGAGCAGTACTTC. This sequence encodes CASSGRRYEQYF.